This T cell receptor (beta chain) was captured in a study of OX40 agonist ivuxolimab in advanced cancers. Note on this clone: The antigen remains unidentified.

Using immunoSEQ multiplex PCR, the repertoire was profiled, and TCRdb retains in-frame clones only, with some absent. The repertoire holds 73,000 or so clones, with about 86% as singletons. Whole-study findings and limits: Expanded clones tended on average to be more numerous among CD8+ T cells than CD4+.

Trimming took off 2 bases at V and 2 bases at J, with 7 bases between the two ends. The length of the CDR3 is 14 residues. The V gene's germline CDR1 is SGHTA and CDR2 FQGNSA. Sequences were derived from CD4+ or CD8+ T cells sorted from blood, sampled in a trial of the OX40 agonist ivuxolimab. The clonotype originates from an adult with an advanced solid tumor such as melanoma, head and neck, liver or kidney cancer. V gene TRBV7-2 combines with J gene TRBJ2-1; unclear D gene. The CDR3 DNA reads TGTGCCAGCAGCTTAAACGGTCCCTACAATGAGCAGTTCTTC. Protein product: CASSLNGPYNEQFF. Supplemented by reference TRBV7-2 and TRBJ2-1, the full variable domain reads GAGVSQSPSNKVTEKGKDVELRCDPISGHTALYWYRQSLGQGLEFLIYFQGNSAPDKSGLPSDRFSAERTGGSVSTLTIQRTQQEDSAVYLCASSLNGPYNEQFFGPGTRLTVL.